Reported below is one T cell receptor (beta chain). The specificity of this receptor is unknown. No per-base quality is available; no much larger clone lies one base away. The entry originates in a study of blood T cell repertoires in COVID-19 (TCRdb year 2020). Concerning the study at large: The collaborator samples originated in the United States, Italy and Spain and spanned the acute and convalescent phases of COVID-19. The prospective study material was composed of cDNA or gDNA derived from T cells, B-cell-depleted T cells, or PBMCs. Subjects who had been exposed to COVID-19, were actively infected with it, or had recovered from it provided the deeply sampled blood TCRbeta repertoires that made up the dataset. The repertoires were released in a freely available public database intended as a resource for research on the immune response to SARS-CoV-2. Where available, HLA class I and class II types were taken from metadata supplied by the sample provider and were not determined by assay-based typing. Nearly every sample came with metadata listing a de-identified subject ID, COVID-19 status, age in years and sex. The samples were drawn from two sources: the first 160 participants of the ongoing ImmuneRACE study, and 1,254 subjects contributed by 6 global collaborators.

TCRbeta CDR3 regions were amplified from genomic DNA by means of the immunoSEQ Assay, a bias-controlled multiplex PCR. The paper's processing steps were these. Nucleated cell counts per sample were estimated from amplification of reference gene primers within the assay. To quantify the absolute abundance of each unique TCRbeta CDR3 rearrangement, sequence reads were collapsed and filtered. Productive Simpson clonality was computed per sample as the square root of Simpson's diversity index over productive rearrangements. Here the immuneACCESS table is served through TCRdb, limited to in-frame sequences with V and J called. Missing clones are a known gap in these copies; in checked studies unresolved V genes cover under half, and the rest lacks a known reason. V, J and clone size derive from that table, while D and trimming were established from the DNA sequence. The sample records some 110,000 clones, about four fifths of which are singletons. The top ten clones comprise roughly 3.4% of the sample.

What the research found in general, with its limitations: Clinical and demographic metadata were provided uncurated, with the amount varying by source and participant.

Whole blood was collected in K2EDTA tubes by collaborating institutions according to the institutions' own protocols. Collaborator samples were shipped for TCRbeta analysis as frozen whole blood, isolated PBMCs, or DNA extracted from either sample type. Sequenced: peripheral blood. The clonotype was recovered from an elderly woman with active or convalescent COVID-19.

Here the CDR3 is given as CAWSAGGATDTQYF. The DNA sequence follows: TGTGCCTGGAGCGCGGGGGGGGCTACAGATACGCAGTATTTT. The rearranged chain carries TRBV30 and TRBJ2-3, with 9 bases aligning to TRBD2. Ends trimmed: V by 3 bases, J by 3 bases; bases unmatched to a gene: 4. The germline V gene (reference sequence) supplies CDR1 GTSNPN and CDR2 SVGIG. From cysteine to phenylalanine, the CDR3 is 14 amino acids long. Solely the CDR3 DNA is kept, with 42 bases framed from the first base.